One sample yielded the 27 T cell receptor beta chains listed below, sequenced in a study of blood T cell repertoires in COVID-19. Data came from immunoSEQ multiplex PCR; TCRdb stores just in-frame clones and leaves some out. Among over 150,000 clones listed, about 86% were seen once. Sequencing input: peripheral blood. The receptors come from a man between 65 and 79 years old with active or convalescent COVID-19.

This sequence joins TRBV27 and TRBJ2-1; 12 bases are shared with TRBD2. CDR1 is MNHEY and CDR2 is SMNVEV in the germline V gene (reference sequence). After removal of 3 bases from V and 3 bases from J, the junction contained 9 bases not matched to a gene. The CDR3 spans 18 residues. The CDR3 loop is CASSFLETSGGNYNEQFF. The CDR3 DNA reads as TGTGCCAGCAGTTTTCTAGAGACTAGCGGGGGAAACTACAATGAGCAGTTCTTC.

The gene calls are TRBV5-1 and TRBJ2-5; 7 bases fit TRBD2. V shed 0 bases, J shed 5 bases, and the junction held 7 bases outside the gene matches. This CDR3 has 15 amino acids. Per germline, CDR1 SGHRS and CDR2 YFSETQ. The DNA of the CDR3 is TGCGCCAGCAGCTTGGTTCCCACCGGGGGGGAGACCCAGTACTTC. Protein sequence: CASSLVPTGGETQYF.

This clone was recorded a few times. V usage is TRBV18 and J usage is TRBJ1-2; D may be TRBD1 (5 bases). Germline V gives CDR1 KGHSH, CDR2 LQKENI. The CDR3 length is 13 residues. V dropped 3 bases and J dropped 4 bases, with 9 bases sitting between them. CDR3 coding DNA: TGTGCCAGCTCACCCGACAGCTCCTATGGCTACACCTTC. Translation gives CASSPDSSYGYTF.

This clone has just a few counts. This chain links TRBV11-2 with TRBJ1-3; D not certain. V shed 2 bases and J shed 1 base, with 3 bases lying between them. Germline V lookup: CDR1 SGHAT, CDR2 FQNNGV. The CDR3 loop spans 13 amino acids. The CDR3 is CASSLQSGNTIYF. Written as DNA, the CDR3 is TGTGCCAGCAGCTTACAGTCTGGAAACACCATATATTTT. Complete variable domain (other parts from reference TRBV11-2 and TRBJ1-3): EAGVAQSPRYKIIEKRQSVAFWCNPISGHATLYWYQQILGQGPKLLIQFQNNGVVDDSQLPKDRFSAERLKGVDSTLKIQPAKLEDSAVYLCASSLQSGNTIYFGEGSWLTVV.

CDR3 coding DNA: TGTGCCAGCAGCTTGGACAGGGCAAACACCGGGGAGCTGTTTTTT. This codes for CASSLDRANTGELFF. This chain uses TRBV5-5 with TRBJ2-2, with a weak D call TRBD1 (6 bases). CDR1 SGHKS and CDR2 YYEKEE come from the germline V gene (reference sequence). V lost 0 bases and J lost 2, with 8 bases in between. CDR3 size: 15 residues.

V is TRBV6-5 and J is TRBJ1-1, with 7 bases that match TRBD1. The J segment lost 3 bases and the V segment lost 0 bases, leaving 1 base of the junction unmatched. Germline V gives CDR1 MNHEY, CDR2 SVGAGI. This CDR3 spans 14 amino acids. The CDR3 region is CASSYSGGYTEAFF. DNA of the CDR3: TGTGCCAGCAGTTACTCAGGGGGCTACACTGAAGCTTTCTTT.

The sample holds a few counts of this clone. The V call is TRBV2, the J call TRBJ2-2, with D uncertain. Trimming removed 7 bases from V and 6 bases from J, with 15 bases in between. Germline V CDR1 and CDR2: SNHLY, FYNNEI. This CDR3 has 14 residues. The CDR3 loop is CASIRISAAGELFF. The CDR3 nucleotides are TGTGCCAGCATTAGGATCAGCGCGGCCGGGGAGCTGTTTTTT. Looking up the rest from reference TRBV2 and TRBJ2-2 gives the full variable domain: EPEVTQTPSHQVTQMGQEVILRCVPISNHLYFYWYRQILGQKVEFLVSFYNNEISEKSEIFDDQFSVERPDGSNFTLKIRSTKLEDSAMYFCASIRISAAGELFFGEGSRLTVL.

DNA for the CDR3: TGTGCCAGCAGTACCGGGGGGGTTAGCAATCAGCCCCAGCATTTT. Amino acid sequence: CASSTGGVSNQPQHF. J is TRBJ1-5 and V is TRBV28, with D tentatively TRBD1 (5 bases). V lost 5 bases, J lost 0 bases, and 11 bases lay in between. The germline CDR1 and CDR2 sequences are MDHEN and SYDVKM. The CDR3 covers 15 residues.

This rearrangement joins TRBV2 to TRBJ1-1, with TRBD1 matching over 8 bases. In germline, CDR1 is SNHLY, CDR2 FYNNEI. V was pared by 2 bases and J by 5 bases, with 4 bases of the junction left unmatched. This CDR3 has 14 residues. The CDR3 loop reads CASSEWQGATEAFF. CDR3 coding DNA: TGTGCCAGCAGTGAATGGCAGGGGGCTACTGAAGCTTTCTTT. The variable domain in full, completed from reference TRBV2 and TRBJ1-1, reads EPEVTQTPSHQVTQMGQEVILRCVPISNHLYFYWYRQILGQKVEFLVSFYNNEISEKSEIFDDQFSVERPDGSNFTLKIRSTKLEDSAMYFCASSEWQGATEAFFGQGTRLTVV.

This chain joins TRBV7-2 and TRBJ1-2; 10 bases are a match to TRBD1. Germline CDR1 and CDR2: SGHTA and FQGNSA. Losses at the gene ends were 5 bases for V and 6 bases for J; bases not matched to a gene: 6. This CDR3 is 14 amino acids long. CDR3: CASSTGTGADGYTF. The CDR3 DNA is TGTGCCAGCAGCACCGGGACAGGGGCGGATGGCTACACCTTC.

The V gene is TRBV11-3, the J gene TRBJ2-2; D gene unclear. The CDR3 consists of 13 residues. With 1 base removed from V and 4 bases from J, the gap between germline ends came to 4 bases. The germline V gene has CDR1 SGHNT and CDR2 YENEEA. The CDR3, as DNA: TGTGCCAGCAGCTTAGCTTTCACCGGGGAGCTGTTTTTT. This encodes CASSLAFTGELFF.

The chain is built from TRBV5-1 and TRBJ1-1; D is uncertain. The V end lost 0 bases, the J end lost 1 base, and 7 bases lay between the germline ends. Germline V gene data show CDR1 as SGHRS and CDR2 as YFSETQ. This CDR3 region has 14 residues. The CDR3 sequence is CASSLGQENTEAFF. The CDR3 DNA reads TGCGCCAGCAGCTTGGGTCAGGAGAACACTGAAGCTTTCTTT.

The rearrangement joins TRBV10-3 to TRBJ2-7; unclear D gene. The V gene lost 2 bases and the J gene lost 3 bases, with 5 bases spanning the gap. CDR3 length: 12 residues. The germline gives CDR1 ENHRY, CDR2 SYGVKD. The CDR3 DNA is TGTGCCATCAGTGAGAACGGCTACGAGCAGTACTTC. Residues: CAISENGYEQYF.

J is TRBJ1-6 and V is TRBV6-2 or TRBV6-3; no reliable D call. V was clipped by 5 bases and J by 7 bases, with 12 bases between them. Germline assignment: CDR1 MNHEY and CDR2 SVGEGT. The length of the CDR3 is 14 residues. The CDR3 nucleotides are TGTGCCAGCAGTGGACCTAGAGGGAATTCACCCCTCCACTTT. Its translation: CASSGPRGNSPLHF.

CDR3 bases: TGTGCCAGCACCCTGGGGCCCTATGGCTACACCTTC. Translating it yields CASTLGPYGYTF. The chain couples TRBV6-5 to TRBJ1-2, with D maybe TRBD1 (5 bases). Trimming pared 7 bases from V and 4 bases from J, leaving 10 bases between. The CDR3 covers 12 residues. Per the germline V gene, CDR1 is MNHEY and CDR2 is SVGAGI.

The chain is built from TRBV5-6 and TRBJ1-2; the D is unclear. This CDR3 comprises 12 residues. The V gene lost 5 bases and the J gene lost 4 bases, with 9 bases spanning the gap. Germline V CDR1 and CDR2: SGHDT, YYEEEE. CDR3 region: CASRGSSYGYTF. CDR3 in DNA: TGTGCCAGCAGGGGGAGCTCCTATGGCTACACCTTC.

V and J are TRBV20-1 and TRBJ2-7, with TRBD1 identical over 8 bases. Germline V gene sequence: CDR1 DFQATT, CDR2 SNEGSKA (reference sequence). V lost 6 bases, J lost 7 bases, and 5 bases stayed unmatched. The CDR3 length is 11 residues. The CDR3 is CSARTGWEQYF. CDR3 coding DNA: TGCAGTGCAAGGACAGGGTGGGAGCAGTACTTC.

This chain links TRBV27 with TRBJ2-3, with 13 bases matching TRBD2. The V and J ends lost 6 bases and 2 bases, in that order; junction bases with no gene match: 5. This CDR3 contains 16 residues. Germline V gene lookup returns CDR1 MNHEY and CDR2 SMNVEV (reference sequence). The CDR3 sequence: CASRTSGRGATDTQYF. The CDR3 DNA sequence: TGTGCCAGCAGAACTAGCGGGAGGGGGGCCACAGATACGCAGTATTTT.

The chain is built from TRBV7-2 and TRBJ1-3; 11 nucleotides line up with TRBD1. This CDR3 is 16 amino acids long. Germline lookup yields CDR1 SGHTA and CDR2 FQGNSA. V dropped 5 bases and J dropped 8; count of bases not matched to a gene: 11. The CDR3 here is CASSLTSGGQGDTIYF. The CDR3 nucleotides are TGTGCCAGCAGCCTCACTTCCGGGGGACAGGGGGACACCATATATTTT.

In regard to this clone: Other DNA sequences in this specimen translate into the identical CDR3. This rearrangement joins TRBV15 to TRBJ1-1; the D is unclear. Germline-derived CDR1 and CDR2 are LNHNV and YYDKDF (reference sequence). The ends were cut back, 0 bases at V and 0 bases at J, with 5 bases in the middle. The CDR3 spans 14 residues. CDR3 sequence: CATSRDGVNTEAFF. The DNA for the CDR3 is TGTGCCACCAGCAGAGATGGAGTGAACACTGAAGCTTTCTTT.

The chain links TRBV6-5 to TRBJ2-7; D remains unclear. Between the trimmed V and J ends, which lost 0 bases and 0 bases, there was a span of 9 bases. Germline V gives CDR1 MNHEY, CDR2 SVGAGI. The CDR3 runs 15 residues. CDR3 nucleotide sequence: TGTGCCAGCAGTTACTCGACTTCCATCTCCTACGAGCAGTACTTC. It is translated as CASSYSTSISYEQYF.

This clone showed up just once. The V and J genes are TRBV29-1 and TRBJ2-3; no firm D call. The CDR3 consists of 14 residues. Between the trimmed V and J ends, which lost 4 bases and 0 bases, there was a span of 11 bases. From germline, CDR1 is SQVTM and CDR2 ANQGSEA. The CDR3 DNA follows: TGCAGCGTTGCTTCAGGTTCTAGCACAGATACGCAGTATTTT. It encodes CSVASGSSTDTQYF.

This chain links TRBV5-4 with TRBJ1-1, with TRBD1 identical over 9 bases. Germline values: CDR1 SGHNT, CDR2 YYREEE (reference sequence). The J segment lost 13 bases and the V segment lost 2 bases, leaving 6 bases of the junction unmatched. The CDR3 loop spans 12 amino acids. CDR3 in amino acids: CASSFPGQGVFF. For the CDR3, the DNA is TGTGCCAGCAGCTTTCCGGGACAGGGCGTTTTCTTT.

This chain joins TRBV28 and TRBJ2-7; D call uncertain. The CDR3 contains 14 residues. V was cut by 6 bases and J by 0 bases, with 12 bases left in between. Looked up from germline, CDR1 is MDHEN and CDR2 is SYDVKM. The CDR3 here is CASSRDGVSYEQYF. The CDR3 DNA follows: TGTGCCAGCAGCCGTGACGGAGTCTCCTACGAGCAGTACTTC.

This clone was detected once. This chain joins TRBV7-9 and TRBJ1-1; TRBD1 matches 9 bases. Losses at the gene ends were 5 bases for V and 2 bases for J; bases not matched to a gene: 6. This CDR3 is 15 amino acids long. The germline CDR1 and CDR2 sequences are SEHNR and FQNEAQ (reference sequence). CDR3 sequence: CASSPATGGNTEAFF. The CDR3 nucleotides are TGTGCCAGCAGCCCCGCGACAGGGGGAAACACTGAAGCTTTCTTT.

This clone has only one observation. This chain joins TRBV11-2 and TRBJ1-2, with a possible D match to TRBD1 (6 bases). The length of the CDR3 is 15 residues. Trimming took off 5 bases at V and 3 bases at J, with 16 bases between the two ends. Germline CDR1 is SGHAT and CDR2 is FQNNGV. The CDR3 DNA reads TGTGCCAGCAGCGGCACCAGGGGCTTGGACTATGGCTACACCTTC. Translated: CASSGTRGLDYGYTF.

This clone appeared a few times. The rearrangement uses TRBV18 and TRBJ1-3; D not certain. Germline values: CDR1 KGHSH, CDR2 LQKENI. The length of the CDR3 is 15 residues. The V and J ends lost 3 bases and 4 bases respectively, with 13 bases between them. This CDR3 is CASSPQEALGNTIYF. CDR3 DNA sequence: TGTGCCAGCTCACCCCAGGAGGCGCTCGGAAACACCATATATTTT. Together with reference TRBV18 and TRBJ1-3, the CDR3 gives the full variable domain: NAGVMQNPRHLVRRRGQEARLRCSPMKGHSHVYWYRQLPEEGLKFMVYLQKENIIDESGMPKERFSAEFPKEGPSILRIQQVVRGDSAAYFCASSPQEALGNTIYFGEGSWLTVV.